Listed below are T cell receptor beta chains from one sample, sequenced in a study of regulatory T cells in long-lasting Graves disease. From the multiplex PCR reads, TCRdb called clonotypes with MiXCR, one entry per CDR3 protein. The table records 500,000 to 800,000 distinct CDR3 sequences, 30% of them present only once. The sequenced sample was peripheral blood mononuclear cells (PBMCs), obtained when the disease was refractory, from a patient treated with antithyroid drugs. These receptors all come from a female donor with Graves disease. CDR3s include the opening cysteine and the closing phenylalanine or tryptophan. Each record gives: CDR3 protein, CDR3 DNA, CDR3 length, D gene, clone size, J gene, V gene. D genes are given only for firm matches. Only some rows state a clone size, as once, few, many or a class for expanded clones.

CAWSVSVYERYF | TGTGCCTGGAGTGTATCCGTCTACGAGCGGTACTTC | 12 | - | - | TRBJ2-7 | TRBV30
CASSYREVGNTEAFF | TGTGCCAGCAGTTACCGAGAGGTTGGCAACACTGAAGCTTTCTTT | 15 | - | few | TRBJ1-1 | TRBV6-5
CSAREAGKETQYF | TGCAGTGCTAGAGAAGCGGGAAAAGAGACCCAGTACTTC | 13 | TRBD2 | many | TRBJ2-5 | TRBV20-1
CASRRGGSENYGYTF | TGTGCCAGCAGGCGGGGGGGGTCAGAAAACTATGGCTACACCTTC | 15 | - | - | TRBJ1-2 | TRBV11-2
CASNSQVGQGGRQPQHF | TGTGCCAGCAACAGCCAGGTGGGACAGGGTGGGCGGCAGCCCCAGCATTTT | 17 | TRBD1 | many | TRBJ1-5 | TRBV2
CASSDPGQSTYF | TGTGCCAGCAGCGACCCGGGACAGTCTACGTACTTC | 12 | TRBD1 | - | TRBJ2-7 | TRBV3-1
CASSLGTSGTLHEQYF | TGTGCCAGCAGTTTGGGGACTAGCGGGACCCTTCACGAGCAGTACTTC | 16 | TRBD2 | - | TRBJ2-7 | TRBV2
CASLSLARTRGPYEQYF | TGTGCCAGCCTCTCTCTCGCGCGGACCCGAGGCCCCTACGAGCAGTACTTC | 17 | - | many | TRBJ2-7 | TRBV5-4
CSVKDRGGTEAFF | TGCAGCGTCAAGGACAGGGGGGGCACTGAAGCTTTCTTT | 13 | TRBD1 | - | TRBJ1-1 | TRBV29-1
CASSKTPRGELFF | TGCGCCAGCAGTAAAACCCCGAGAGGGGAGCTGTTTTTT | 13 | - | - | TRBJ2-2 | TRBV10-1
CSAPTARDTEAFF | TGCAGTGCTCCTACGGCACGGGACACTGAAGCTTTCTTT | 13 | - | many | TRBJ1-1 | TRBV20-1
CSVQTGMAAEAFF | TGCAGTGTCCAGACAGGGATGGCCGCTGAAGCTTTCTTT | 13 | TRBD1 | - | TRBJ1-1 | TRBV20-1
CASSELTSGRARAEQYF | TGTGCCAGCAGCGAATTGACTAGCGGGAGGGCCAGAGCAGAGCAGTACTTC | 17 | TRBD2 | many | TRBJ2-7 | TRBV2
CASTAGGLAGELFF | TGTGCCAGCACCGCGGGGGGCCTCGCCGGGGAGCTGTTTTTT | 14 | TRBD2 | - | TRBJ2-2 | TRBV7-9
CASSSPGASGANVLTF | TGTGCCAGCAGTTCACCCGGAGCCTCTGGGGCCAACGTCCTGACTTTC | 16 | - | few | TRBJ2-6 | TRBV28
CSARTDRVTEAFF | TGCAGTGCTAGAACAGACAGGGTCACTGAAGCTTTCTTT | 13 | TRBD1 | many | TRBJ1-1 | TRBV20-1
CASSQPSGEQYF | TGTGCCAGCAGCCAACCCTCGGGGGAGCAGTACTTC | 12 | - | - | TRBJ2-7 | TRBV3-1
CASSFRRLAGAAWDEQYF | TGTGCCAGCAGTTTTAGGAGACTAGCGGGAGCGGCTTGGGACGAGCAGTACTTC | 18 | TRBD2 | few | TRBJ2-7 | TRBV27
CASSQTLAHNQPQHF | TGCGCCAGCAGCCAGACCTTGGCCCACAATCAGCCCCAGCATTTT | 15 | - | - | TRBJ1-5 | TRBV4-3
CASSYYPMDRDIAYSNQPQHF | TGTGCCAGCAGTTACTATCCAATGGACAGGGACATCGCTTATAGCAATCAGCCCCAGCATTTT | 21 | TRBD1 | - | TRBJ1-5 | TRBV6-5
CASSGPPNTEAFF | TGTGCCAGCTCCGGGCCTCCGAACACTGAAGCTTTCTTT | 13 | - | - | TRBJ1-1 | TRBV28
CATSRRGFQPQHF | TGTGCCACCAGCAGAAGGGGGTTTCAGCCCCAGCATTTT | 13 | - | - | TRBJ1-5 | TRBV15
CASSIKTGEFQPQHF | TGTGCCAGTAGTATTAAGACAGGGGAATTTCAGCCCCAGCATTTT | 15 | TRBD1 | - | TRBJ1-5 | TRBV19
CASSVGLAGKETQYF | TGTGCCAGCAGTGTTGGACTAGCGGGGAAAGAGACCCAGTACTTC | 15 | TRBD2 | few | TRBJ2-5 | TRBV6-1
CSARASSGRSYEQYF | TGCAGTGCTAGAGCTTCTAGCGGACGCTCCTACGAGCAGTACTTC | 15 | TRBD2 | - | TRBJ2-7 | TRBV20-1
CASSLVWGASNQPQHF | TGTGCCAGCAGCTTAGTTTGGGGGGCCAGCAATCAGCCCCAGCATTTT | 16 | - | - | TRBJ1-5 | TRBV7-2
CASSNRAGTQETQYF | TGTGCCAGTAGTAATCGGGCGGGAACCCAAGAGACCCAGTACTTC | 15 | - | - | TRBJ2-5 | TRBV19
CASSTKTGHTYAQYF | TGTGCCAGCAGCACCAAAACAGGACACACCTACGCGCAGTACTTC | 15 | - | - | TRBJ2-7 | TRBV7-2
CASRQTGRDSPLHF | TGCGCCAGCAGACAGACCGGACGAGATTCACCCCTCCACTTT | 14 | - | - | TRBJ1-6 | TRBV5-1
CASGPGTSGYEQYF | TGTGCTAGTGGACCCGGGACTAGCGGCTACGAGCAGTACTTC | 14 | TRBD2 | - | TRBJ2-7 | TRBV12-5
CASSHYMNTEAFF | TGTGCCAGCAGCCACTACATGAACACTGAAGCTTTCTTT | 13 | - | - | TRBJ1-1 | TRBV14
CASSLGTGVAEAFF | TGTGCCAGCAGCTTAGGAACCGGCGTCGCTGAAGCTTTCTTT | 14 | - | few | TRBJ1-1 | TRBV7-2
CASSPPPTERDSPLHF | TGTGCCAGCAGCCCCCCTCCGACAGAGCGAGATTCACCCCTCCACTTT | 16 | - | - | TRBJ1-6 | TRBV7-3
CASSVGAGEGYEQYF | TGTGCCAGCAGCGTAGGGGCAGGGGAGGGGTACGAGCAGTACTTC | 15 | - | - | TRBJ2-7 | TRBV9
CSVQGNTEAFF | TGCAGCGTTCAGGGGAACACTGAAGCTTTCTTT | 11 | - | - | TRBJ1-1 | TRBV29-1
CASTSGQGAEGYTF | TGTGCCAGCACCTCGGGACAGGGGGCGGAAGGCTACACCTTC | 14 | TRBD1 | few | TRBJ1-2 | TRBV28
CASSLASVPNTEAFF | TGCGCCAGCAGCTTGGCGAGCGTGCCCAACACTGAAGCTTTCTTT | 15 | - | - | TRBJ1-1 | TRBV5-1
CASSSGWGAYGYTF | TGTGCCAGCAGTTCGGGTTGGGGGGCCTATGGCTACACCTTC | 14 | - | few | TRBJ1-2 | TRBV12-3/TRBV12-4
CASSQRTGVSYEQYF | TGTGCCAGCAGCCAACGGACAGGGGTAAGCTACGAGCAGTACTTC | 15 | TRBD1 | - | TRBJ2-7 | TRBV5-4
CSASTGVGTEAFF | TGCAGTGCTTCCACAGGGGTGGGCACTGAAGCTTTCTTT | 13 | TRBD1 | few | TRBJ1-1 | TRBV20-1
CASSRNHGSGFGSYEQYF | TGTGCCAGCAGCCGGAACCACGGTAGCGGGTTCGGGTCCTACGAGCAGTACTTC | 18 | TRBD2 | many | TRBJ2-7 | TRBV11-2
CASSLPGQGNDGYTF | TGTGCCAGCAGCTTACCGGGACAGGGGAACGATGGCTACACCTTC | 15 | TRBD1 | - | TRBJ1-2 | TRBV25-1
CASSGTNHGYTF | TGTGCCAGCAGCGGGACTAACCATGGCTACACCTTC | 12 | - | once | TRBJ1-2 | TRBV6-4
CSARVAGPGDNEQFF | TGCAGTGCTAGAGTAGCGGGGCCTGGGGACAATGAGCAGTTCTTC | 15 | TRBD2 | - | TRBJ2-1 | TRBV20-1
CSARAGLAGVGEQYF | TGCAGTGCTAGAGCCGGACTAGCGGGAGTGGGCGAGCAGTACTTC | 15 | TRBD2 | - | TRBJ2-7 | TRBV20-1
CATSDPRRTGGQETQYF | TGTGCCACCAGTGACCCTCGACGGACAGGGGGCCAAGAGACCCAGTACTTC | 17 | TRBD1 | - | TRBJ2-5 | TRBV24-1
CSAVIAGGNTQYF | TGCAGTGCTGTTATAGCGGGAGGTAATACGCAGTATTTT | 13 | TRBD2 | - | TRBJ2-3 | TRBV20-1
CASRLGDYGNQPQHF | TGTGCCAGCAGGCTCGGTGATTACGGCAATCAGCCCCAGCATTTT | 15 | - | few | TRBJ1-5 | TRBV6-1
CSAREGDNYGYTF | TGCAGTGCTAGAGAAGGGGACAACTATGGCTACACCTTC | 13 | - | few | TRBJ1-2 | TRBV20-1
CASSLEPRRWTGVGEQYF | TGTGCCAGCAGTTTAGAGCCCAGAAGGTGGACAGGGGTGGGCGAGCAGTACTTC | 18 | TRBD1 | few | TRBJ2-7 | TRBV12-3/TRBV12-4
CASSGRTGLSNQPQHF | TGTGCCAGCAGTGGGAGGACAGGGCTCAGCAATCAGCCCCAGCATTTT | 16 | TRBD1 | many | TRBJ1-5 | TRBV12-3/TRBV12-4
CASRRQEYGYTF | TGCGCCAGCAGGCGACAGGAGTATGGCTACACCTTC | 12 | - | many | TRBJ1-2 | TRBV10-2
CSVGGGNGYTF | TGCAGCGTTGGCGGGGGAAATGGCTACACCTTC | 11 | - | few | TRBJ1-2 | TRBV29-1
CASSLAGSNYGYTF | TGTGCCAGCAGTTTAGCAGGTTCTAACTATGGCTACACCTTC | 14 | - | many | TRBJ1-2 | TRBV5-1
CASTKDRGVYGYTF | TGTGCCAGCACCAAGGACAGGGGAGTCTATGGCTACACCTTC | 14 | TRBD1 | few | TRBJ1-2 | TRBV11-2